The 7 T cell receptor beta chains given below trace back to one sample, sequenced in a study of identical twins. A single record per CDR3 protein comes from TCRdb applying MiXCR to the 5' RACE reads. The sample carries about 240,000 distinct CDR3 sequences, about 11% recorded once. The sequenced sample consisted of memory T cells sorted from blood. These receptors all come from a man aged 50-59 years in good health.

This clonotype was detected ten times or more. V gene TRBV5-5 combines with J gene TRBJ1-5, with D possibly matching TRBD1 (5 bases). This CDR3 spans 15 amino acids. Germline V gene data show CDR1 as SGHKS and CDR2 as YYEKEE (reference sequence). Trimming removed 4 bases at V and 4 bases at J, with 15 bases between. CDR3 in amino acids: CASSQAGTANQPQHF. In DNA, the CDR3 is TGTGCCAGCAGCCAAGCCGGGACGGCAAATCAGCCCCAGCATTTT.

This clonotype has a count of ten or more. This chain links TRBV18 with TRBJ1-5, with D unresolved. The CDR3 sequence is 13 residues long. Between the trimmed V and J ends, which lost 0 bases and 10 bases, there was a span of 10 bases. CDR1 is KGHSH and CDR2 is LQKENI in the germline V gene. CDR3 sequence: CASSPPVGVPQHF. The DNA of the CDR3 is TGTGCCAGCTCACCACCGGTCGGGGTTCCCCAGCATTTT.

This clonotype was seen ten or more times. The V call is TRBV19, the J call TRBJ2-2; no reliable D call. The CDR3 has 15 residues. The V end lost 2 bases, the J end lost 6 bases, and 13 bases lay between the germline ends. Germline V gene sequence: CDR1 LNHDA, CDR2 SQIVND (reference sequence). CDR3 DNA sequence: TGTGCCAGTAGTATATCAGGATACGGCGCCGGGGAGCTGTTTTTT. Protein: CASSISGYGAGELFF.

This clonotype was detected ten times or more. The chain joins TRBV20-1 to TRBJ2-3; 7 positions agree with TRBD2. Trimming removed 3 bases from V and 5 bases from J; junction bases left unmatched: 14. This CDR3 has 16 amino acids. Looked up from germline, CDR1 is DFQATT and CDR2 is SNEGSKA (reference sequence). The CDR3 region has the DNA TGCAGTGCTAGTAATCTTGGGGGGGAAGCGGGAGATACGCAGTATTTT. This sequence encodes CSASNLGGEAGDTQYF.

This clonotype was recorded a few times. This chain links TRBV6-1 with TRBJ2-7; no clear D. Trimming removed 6 bases from V and 0 bases from J, with 15 bases in between. The germline V gene has CDR1 MNHNS and CDR2 SASEGT. This CDR3 comprises 15 residues. CDR3 residues: CASRVAVASSYEQYF. The CDR3 DNA follows: TGTGCCAGCAGGGTCGCGGTGGCTTCCTCCTACGAGCAGTACTTC.

This clonotype has ten or more counts. The chain uses TRBV7-8 and TRBJ2-1, with D perhaps TRBD1 (6 bases). CDR3 size: 15 residues. The V end lost 5 bases, the J end lost 6 bases, and 17 bases lay between the germline ends. Germline CDR1 SGHVS, CDR2 FQNEAQ. The CDR3 loop is CASSTGTHPTNEQFF. The DNA for the CDR3 is TGTGCCAGCAGCACCGGGACACACCCCACCAATGAGCAGTTCTTC.

The table lists this clonotype with a few counts. This chain joins TRBV28 and TRBJ2-3, with TRBD2 matching 10 bases. CDR3 length equals 17 residues. V lost 4 bases and J lost 8; bases outside the gene matches: 15. Looked up from germline, CDR1 is MDHEN and CDR2 is SYDVKM. Written as DNA, the CDR3 is TGTGCCAGCAGTTCCCCCCCGCCTAGCGGGGGAAGAGGTACGCAGTATTTT. Residues: CASSSPPPSGGRGTQYF.